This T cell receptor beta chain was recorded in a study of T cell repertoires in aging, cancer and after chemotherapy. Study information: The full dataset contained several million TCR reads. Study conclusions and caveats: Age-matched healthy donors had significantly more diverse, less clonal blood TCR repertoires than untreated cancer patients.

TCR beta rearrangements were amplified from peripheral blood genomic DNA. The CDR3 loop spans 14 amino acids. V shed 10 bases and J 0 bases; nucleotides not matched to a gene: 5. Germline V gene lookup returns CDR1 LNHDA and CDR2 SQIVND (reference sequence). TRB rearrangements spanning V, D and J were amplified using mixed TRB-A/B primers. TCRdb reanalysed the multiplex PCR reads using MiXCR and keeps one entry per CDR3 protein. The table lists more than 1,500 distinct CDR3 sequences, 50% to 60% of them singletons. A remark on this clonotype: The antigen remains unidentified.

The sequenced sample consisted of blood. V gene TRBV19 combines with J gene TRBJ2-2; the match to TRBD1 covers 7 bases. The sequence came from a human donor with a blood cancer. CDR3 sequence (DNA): TGTGCCACAACGACAGGGCCGAACACCGGGGAGCTGTTTTTT. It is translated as CATTTGPNTGELFF.